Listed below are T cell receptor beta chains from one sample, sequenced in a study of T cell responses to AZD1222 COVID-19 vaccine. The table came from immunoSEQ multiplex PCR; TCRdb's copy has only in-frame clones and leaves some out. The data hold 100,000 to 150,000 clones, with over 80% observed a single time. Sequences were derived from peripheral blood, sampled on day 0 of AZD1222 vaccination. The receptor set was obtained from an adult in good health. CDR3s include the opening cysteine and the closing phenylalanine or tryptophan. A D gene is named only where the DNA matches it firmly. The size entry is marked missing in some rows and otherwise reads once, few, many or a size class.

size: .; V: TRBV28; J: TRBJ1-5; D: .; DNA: TGTGCCAGCAGTTTTTTAGGCCCTCGGGGCAATCAGCCCCAGCATTTT; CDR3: CASSFLGPRGNQPQHF
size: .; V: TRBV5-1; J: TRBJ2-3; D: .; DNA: TGCGCCAGCAGCCCCGGGGTCGGGCCCGGTAGAGATACGCAGTATTTT; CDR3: CASSPGVGPGRDTQYF
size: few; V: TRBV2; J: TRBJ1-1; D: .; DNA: TGTGCCAGCAGTCTAGAGGGCCACAGCCAGAACACTGAAGCTTTCTTT; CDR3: CASSLEGHSQNTEAFF
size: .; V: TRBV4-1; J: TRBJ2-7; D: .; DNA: TGCGCCAGCAGCCAAGAAAGGACGGCCTACGAGCAGTACTTC; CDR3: CASSQERTAYEQYF
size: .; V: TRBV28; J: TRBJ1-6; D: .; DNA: TGTGCCAGCAGTTTATACAGGGAGGATTCACCCCTCCACTTT; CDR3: CASSLYREDSPLHF
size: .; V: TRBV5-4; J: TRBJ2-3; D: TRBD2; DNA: TGTGCCAGCAGCCTTACACTAGCGGGGGGCGGGGATACGCAGTATTTT; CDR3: CASSLTLAGGGDTQYF
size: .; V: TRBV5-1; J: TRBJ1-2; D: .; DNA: TGCGCCAGCAGCTCTTCCAGGGGAATAGGAGCCTATGGCTACACCTTC; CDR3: CASSSSRGIGAYGYTF
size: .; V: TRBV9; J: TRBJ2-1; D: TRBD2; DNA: TGTGCCAGCAGCGGAGGGACTAGTCGCGATGAGCAGTTCTTC; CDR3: CASSGGTSRDEQFF
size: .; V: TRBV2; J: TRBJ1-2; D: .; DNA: TGTGCCACCCGGCCCGACGGGTATGGCTACACCTTC; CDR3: CATRPDGYGYTF
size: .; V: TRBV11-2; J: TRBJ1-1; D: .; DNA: TGTGCCAGCAGCTTAAATTCTTATGGGGCAAACACTGAAGCTTTCTTT; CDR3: CASSLNSYGANTEAFF
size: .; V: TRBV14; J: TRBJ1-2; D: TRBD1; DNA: TGTGCCAGCAGCCAAGAAACAGGGGGCGCCCGTGGCTACACCTTC; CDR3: CASSQETGGARGYTF
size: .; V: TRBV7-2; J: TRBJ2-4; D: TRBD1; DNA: TGTGCCAGCAGCTCATCCGGGACAGTAAACATTCAGTACTTC; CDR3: CASSSSGTVNIQYF
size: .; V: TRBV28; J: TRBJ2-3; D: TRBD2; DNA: TGTGCCAGCAGTTCACGGGGGGGCTGGAGCACAGATACGCAGTATTTT; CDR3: CASSSRGGWSTDTQYF
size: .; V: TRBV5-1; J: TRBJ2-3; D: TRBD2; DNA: TGCGCCAGCAGCCCACCCGCCCAGTTAGCGGGGGGGCCAGATACGCAGTATTTT; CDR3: CASSPPAQLAGGPDTQYF
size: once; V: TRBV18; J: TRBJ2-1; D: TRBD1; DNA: TGTGCCAGCTCACCGAGAAGCCAGGGGGATGAGGGTGAGCAGTTCTTC; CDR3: CASSPRSQGDEGEQFF
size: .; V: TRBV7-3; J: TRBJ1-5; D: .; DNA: TGTGCCAGCAGCTTAAGGGGGCGGCCAAATCAGCCCCAGCATTTT; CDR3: CASSLRGRPNQPQHF
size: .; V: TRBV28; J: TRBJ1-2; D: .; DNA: TGTGCCAGCAGCCTCCCTCAGGGAGCTAACTATGGCTACACCTTC; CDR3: CASSLPQGANYGYTF
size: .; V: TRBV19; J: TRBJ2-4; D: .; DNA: TGTGCCAGTAGTAATACGGGGTCGGCCAAAAACATTCAGTACTTC; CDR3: CASSNTGSAKNIQYF
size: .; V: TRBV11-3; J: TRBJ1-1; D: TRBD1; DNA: TGTGCCAGCAGCTTAGAGGGGACAGGTAGGGCGGAAGCTTTCTTT; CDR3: CASSLEGTGRAEAFF
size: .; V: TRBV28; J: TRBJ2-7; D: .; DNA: TGTGCCAGCAGCGCAACAACCTACGAGCAGTACTTC; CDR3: CASSATTYEQYF
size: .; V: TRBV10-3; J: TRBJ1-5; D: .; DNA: TGTGCCACGGGAAATAGCAATCAGCCCCAGCATTTT; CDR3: CATGNSNQPQHF
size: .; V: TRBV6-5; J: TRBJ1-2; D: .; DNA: TGTGCCAGCAGCCCCCCGGGGCGGGATAACTATGGCTACACCTTC; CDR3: CASSPPGRDNYGYTF
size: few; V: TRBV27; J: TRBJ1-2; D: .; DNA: TGTGCCAGCAGTTTATCCGGGTACGGTTCCAGCTATGGCTACACCTTC; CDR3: CASSLSGYGSSYGYTF
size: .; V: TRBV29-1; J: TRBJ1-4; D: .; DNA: TGCAGCGTAAGGGTGGGGACAACTAATGAAAAACTGTTTTTT; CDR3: CSVRVGTTNEKLFF
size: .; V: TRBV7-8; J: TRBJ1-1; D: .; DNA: TGTGCCAGCAGCTTAGTTCTGCGAGACACTGAAGCTTTCTTT; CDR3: CASSLVLRDTEAFF
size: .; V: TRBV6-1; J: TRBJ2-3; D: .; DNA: TGTGCCAGCAGAGAAGACCGGGACCGACGGATGGATACGCAGTATTTT; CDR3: CASREDRDRRMDTQYF
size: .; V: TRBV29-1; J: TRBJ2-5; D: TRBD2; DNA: TGCAGCTCCTCCATGTCTAGCGGGGGGCAAGAGACCCAGTACTTC; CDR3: CSSSMSSGGQETQYF
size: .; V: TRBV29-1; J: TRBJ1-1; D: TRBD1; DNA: TGCAGCGCCTCAGACAGGGCTGAAGCTTTCTTT; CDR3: CSASDRAEAFF
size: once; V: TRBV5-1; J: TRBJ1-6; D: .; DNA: TGCGCCAGCAGCTTGGGGACAGCCGATAATTCACCCCTCCACTTT; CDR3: CASSLGTADNSPLHF
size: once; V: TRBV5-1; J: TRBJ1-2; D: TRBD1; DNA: TGCGCCAGCAGCCTTACAGGGGCTGATGGCTACACCTTC; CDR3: CASSLTGADGYTF
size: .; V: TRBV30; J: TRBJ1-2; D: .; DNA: TGTGCCTGGAGTGTCCCAGGGCCGGGGGGAAACTATGGCTACACCTTC; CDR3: CAWSVPGPGGNYGYTF
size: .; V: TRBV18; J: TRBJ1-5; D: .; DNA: TGTGCCAGCTCACAATCAAGGGGGATTAGCAATCAGCCCCAGCATTTT; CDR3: CASSQSRGISNQPQHF
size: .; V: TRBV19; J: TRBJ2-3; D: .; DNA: TGTGCCAGTAGTTCACAGGAGGCGGGTGGCACAGATACGCAGTATTTT; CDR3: CASSSQEAGGTDTQYF
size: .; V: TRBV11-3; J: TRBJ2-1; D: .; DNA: TGTGCCAGCAGCTTAACTAGTCTGGCCAATGAGCAGTTCTTC; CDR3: CASSLTSLANEQFF
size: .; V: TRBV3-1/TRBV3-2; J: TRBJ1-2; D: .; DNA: TGTGCCAGCAGCTCCTCGGCCGGGGGTGGTGGCTACACCTTC; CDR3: CASSSSAGGGGYTF
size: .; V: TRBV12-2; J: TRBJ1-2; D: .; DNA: TGTGCAAGTCGCGATCCGGGACAGGTAGCTAACTATGGCTACACCTTC; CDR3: CASRDPGQVANYGYTF
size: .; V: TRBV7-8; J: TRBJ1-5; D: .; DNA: TGTGCCAGCAGCTCCCCAGGTTCGGGCAATCAGCCCCAGCATTTT; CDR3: CASSSPGSGNQPQHF
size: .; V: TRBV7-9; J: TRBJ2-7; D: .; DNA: TGTGCCAGCAGCCCCCAGGGGACCGTCGGCTCCTACGAGCAGTACTTC; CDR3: CASSPQGTVGSYEQYF
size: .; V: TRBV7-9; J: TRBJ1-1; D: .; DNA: TGTGCCAGCAGCCCAAGAGGGGACGGTACTGAAGCTTTCTTT; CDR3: CASSPRGDGTEAFF
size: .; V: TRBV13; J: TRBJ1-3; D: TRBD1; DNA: TGTGCCAGCAGCGCCCGGACAGGGGGCAGAAACACCATATATTTT; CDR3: CASSARTGGRNTIYF
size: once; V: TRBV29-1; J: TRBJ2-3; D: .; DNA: TGCAGCGTTGTGGCTACCACAGATACGCAGTATTTT; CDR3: CSVVATTDTQYF
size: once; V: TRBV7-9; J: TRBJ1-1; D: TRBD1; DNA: TGTGCCAGCAGTACTACAGGGGCGACTGAAGCTTTCTTT; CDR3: CASSTTGATEAFF
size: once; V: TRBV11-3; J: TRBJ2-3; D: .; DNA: TGTGCCAGCAGCTTGACGGCTAGCACAGATACGCAGTATTTT; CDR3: CASSLTASTDTQYF
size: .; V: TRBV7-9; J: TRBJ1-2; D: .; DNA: TGTGCCAGCAGCTTCGTGGACCCAGGCTATGGCTACACCTTC; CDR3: CASSFVDPGYGYTF
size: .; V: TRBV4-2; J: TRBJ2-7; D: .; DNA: TGTGCCAGCAGCCAATACCTCACCTACGAGCAGTACTTC; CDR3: CASSQYLTYEQYF
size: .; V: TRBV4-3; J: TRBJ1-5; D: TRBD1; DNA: TGCGCCAGCAGCCAAGTTAGGGACAGGGCTCATCAGCCCCAGCATTTT; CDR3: CASSQVRDRAHQPQHF
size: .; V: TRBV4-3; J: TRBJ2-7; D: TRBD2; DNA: TGCGCCAGCAGCCAAGAATATGACAAAGGGACTAGCGGGGGGGGACTCGAGCAGTACTTC; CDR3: CASSQEYDKGTSGGGLEQYF
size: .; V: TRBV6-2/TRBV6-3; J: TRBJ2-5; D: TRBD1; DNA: TGTGCCAGCAGTTTAAGGGGACAGGGGCGACAAGAGACCCAGTACTTC; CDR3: CASSLRGQGRQETQYF
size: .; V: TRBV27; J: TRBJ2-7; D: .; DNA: TGTGCCAGCAGACTCGGATGGGGTCCCTACGAGCAGTACTTC; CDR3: CASRLGWGPYEQYF
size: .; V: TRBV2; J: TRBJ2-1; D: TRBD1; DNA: TGTGCCAGCATGAGGGACAGGAATGAGCAGTTCTTC; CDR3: CASMRDRNEQFF
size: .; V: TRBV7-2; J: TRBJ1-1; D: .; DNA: TGTGCCAGCAGCTTATGGGGTATGGACACTGAAGCTTTCTTT; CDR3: CASSLWGMDTEAFF
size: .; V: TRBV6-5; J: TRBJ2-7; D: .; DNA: TGTGCCAGCACCATGAGGGGGGAGTTGGCCGAGCAGTACTTC; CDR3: CASTMRGELAEQYF
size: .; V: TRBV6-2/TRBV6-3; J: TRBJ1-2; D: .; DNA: TGTGCCAGCAGTTACTACCCTAATGATGGCTACACCTTC; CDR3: CASSYYPNDGYTF
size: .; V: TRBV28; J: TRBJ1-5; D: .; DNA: TGTGCCAGCAGAGACTACCGGGGTCAGCCCCAGCATTTT; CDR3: CASRDYRGQPQHF
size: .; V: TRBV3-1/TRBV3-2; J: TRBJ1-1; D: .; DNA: TGTGCCAGCAGCCAAGGGACAGTTGAAGCTTTCTTT; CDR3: CASSQGTVEAFF
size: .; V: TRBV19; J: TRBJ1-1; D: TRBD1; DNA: TGTGCCAGTAGTAAGCCGGGACAGGGTCCTACTGAAGCTTTCTTT; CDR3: CASSKPGQGPTEAFF
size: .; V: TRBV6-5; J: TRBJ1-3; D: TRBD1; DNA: TGTGCCAGTGGGCAGGGGGCTGGAAACACCATATATTTT; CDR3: CASGQGAGNTIYF
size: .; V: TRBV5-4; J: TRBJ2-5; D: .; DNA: TGTGCCAGCAGCCCATCTCTAGCGAGAGAGACCCAGTACTTC; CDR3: CASSPSLARETQYF